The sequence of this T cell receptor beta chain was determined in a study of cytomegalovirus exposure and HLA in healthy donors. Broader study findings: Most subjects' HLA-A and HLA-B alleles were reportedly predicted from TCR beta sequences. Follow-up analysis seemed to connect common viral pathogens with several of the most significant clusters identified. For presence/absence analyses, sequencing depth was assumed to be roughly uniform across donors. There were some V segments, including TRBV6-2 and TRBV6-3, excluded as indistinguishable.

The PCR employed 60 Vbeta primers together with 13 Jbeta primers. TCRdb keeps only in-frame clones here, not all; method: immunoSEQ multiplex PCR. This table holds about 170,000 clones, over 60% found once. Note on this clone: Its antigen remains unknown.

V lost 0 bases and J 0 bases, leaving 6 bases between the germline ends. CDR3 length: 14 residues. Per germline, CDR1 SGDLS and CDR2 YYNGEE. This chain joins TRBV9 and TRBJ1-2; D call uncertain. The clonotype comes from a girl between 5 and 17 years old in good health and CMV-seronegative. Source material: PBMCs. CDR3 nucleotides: TGTGCCAGCAGCGTAGAGGGAGCTAACTATGGCTACACCTTC. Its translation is CASSVEGANYGYTF. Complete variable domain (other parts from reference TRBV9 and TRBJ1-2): DSGVTQTPKHLITATGQRVTLRCSPRSGDLSVYWYQQSLDQGLQFLIQYYNGEERAKGNILERFSAQQFPDLHSELNLSSLELGDSALYFCASSVEGANYGYTFGSGTRLTVV.